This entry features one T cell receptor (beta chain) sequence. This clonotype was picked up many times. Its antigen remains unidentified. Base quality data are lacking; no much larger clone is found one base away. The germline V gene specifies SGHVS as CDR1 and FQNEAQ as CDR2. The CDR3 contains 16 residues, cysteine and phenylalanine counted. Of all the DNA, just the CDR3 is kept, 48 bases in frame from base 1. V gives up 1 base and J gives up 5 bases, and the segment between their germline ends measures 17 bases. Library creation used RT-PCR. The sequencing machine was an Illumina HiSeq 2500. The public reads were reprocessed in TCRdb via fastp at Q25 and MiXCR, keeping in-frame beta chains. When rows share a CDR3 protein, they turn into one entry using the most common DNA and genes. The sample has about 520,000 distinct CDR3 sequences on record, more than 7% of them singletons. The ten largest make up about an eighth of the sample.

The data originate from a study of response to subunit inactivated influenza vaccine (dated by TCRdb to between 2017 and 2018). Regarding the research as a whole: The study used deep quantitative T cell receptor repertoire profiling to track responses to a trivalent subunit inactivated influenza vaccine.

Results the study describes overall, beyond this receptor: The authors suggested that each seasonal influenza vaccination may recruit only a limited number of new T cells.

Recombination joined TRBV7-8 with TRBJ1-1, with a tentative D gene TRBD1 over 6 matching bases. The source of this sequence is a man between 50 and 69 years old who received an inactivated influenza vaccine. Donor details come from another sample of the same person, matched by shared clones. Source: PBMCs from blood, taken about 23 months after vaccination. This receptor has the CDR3 CASSLEGGRVYTEAFF. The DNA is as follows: TGTGCCAGCAGCTTAGAGGGGGGGCGCGTATATACTGAAGCTTTCTTT.